The rows below give T cell receptor beta chains drawn from one sample of a study of OX40 agonist ivuxolimab in advanced cancers. Only in-frame clones appear in the TCRdb table, and some are missing; sequencing was by immunoSEQ multiplex PCR. This table has 69,000 or so clones, around 85% appearing once. The sample was CD4+ or CD8+ T cells sorted from blood, taken in a trial of the OX40 agonist ivuxolimab. Receptor source: an adult with an advanced solid tumor such as melanoma, head and neck, liver or kidney cancer. Each CDR3 is given with its conserved first and last residue. Each record gives: J gene, D gene, clone size, V gene, CDR3 protein, CDR3 DNA. D genes are given only for firm matches. Clone size is not always given. Where it is, it says once, few, many or a class for expanded clones.

J gene: TRBJ2-7; D gene: TRBD1; clone size: NA; V gene: TRBV5-1; CDR3 protein: CASSRTGQFYEQYF; CDR3 DNA: TGCGCCAGCAGCAGGACAGGGCAGTTCTACGAGCAGTACTTC
J gene: TRBJ1-4; D gene: NA; clone size: few; V gene: TRBV7-9; CDR3 protein: CASSLGVPNEKLFF; CDR3 DNA: TGTGCCAGCAGCTTAGGGGTGCCTAATGAAAAACTGTTTTTT
J gene: TRBJ1-6; D gene: NA; clone size: NA; V gene: TRBV11-2; CDR3 protein: CASSLDSNSPLHF; CDR3 DNA: TGTGCCAGCAGCCTCGACAGTAATTCACCCCTCCACTTT
J gene: TRBJ2-1; D gene: TRBD2; clone size: NA; V gene: TRBV19; CDR3 protein: CASSIEGLAGGLEQFF; CDR3 DNA: TGTGCCAGTAGTATTGAGGGACTAGCGGGGGGCCTTGAGCAGTTCTTC
J gene: TRBJ2-7; D gene: TRBD1; clone size: NA; V gene: TRBV4-3; CDR3 protein: CASSQGTGYEQYF; CDR3 DNA: TGCGCCAGCAGCCAAGGGACAGGGTACGAGCAGTACTTC
J gene: TRBJ2-1; D gene: TRBD1; clone size: few; V gene: TRBV10-2; CDR3 protein: CASREGTGGGIYNEQFF; CDR3 DNA: TGCGCCAGCAGAGAAGGGACAGGGGGCGGGATCTACAATGAGCAGTTCTTC
J gene: TRBJ1-2; D gene: NA; clone size: NA; V gene: TRBV5-1; CDR3 protein: CASSLDWDYGYTF; CDR3 DNA: TGCGCCAGCAGCTTGGATTGGGACTATGGCTACACCTTC
J gene: TRBJ1-2; D gene: NA; clone size: once; V gene: TRBV27; CDR3 protein: CASSQQGSAGYTF; CDR3 DNA: TGTGCCAGCAGTCAACAGGGATCTGCGGGCTACACCTTC
J gene: TRBJ2-1; D gene: NA; clone size: NA; V gene: TRBV29-1; CDR3 protein: CSVREMLRDEQFF; CDR3 DNA: TGCAGCGTTAGGGAAATGTTGAGGGATGAGCAGTTCTTC
J gene: TRBJ2-5; D gene: TRBD2; clone size: NA; V gene: TRBV29-1; CDR3 protein: CSVEWTSGRSETQYF; CDR3 DNA: TGCAGCGTTGAATGGACTAGCGGGAGGAGTGAGACCCAGTACTTC
J gene: TRBJ2-7; D gene: NA; clone size: NA; V gene: TRBV6-6; CDR3 protein: CASSYSTGAHNEQYF; CDR3 DNA: TGTGCCAGCAGTTACTCTACGGGGGCACATAACGAGCAGTACTTC
J gene: TRBJ2-3; D gene: NA; clone size: NA; V gene: TRBV18; CDR3 protein: CASSPRVHSSTDTQYF; CDR3 DNA: TGTGCCAGCTCACCAAGAGTGCATTCTTCAACAGATACGCAGTATTTT
J gene: TRBJ1-3; D gene: NA; clone size: NA; V gene: TRBV10-3; CDR3 protein: CAISAYGAPGNTIYF; CDR3 DNA: TGTGCCATCAGTGCCTACGGGGCACCTGGAAACACCATATATTTT
J gene: TRBJ1-1; D gene: NA; clone size: few; V gene: TRBV5-4; CDR3 protein: CASSLNTEAFF; CDR3 DNA: TGTGCCAGCAGCTTGAACACTGAAGCTTTCTTT
J gene: TRBJ2-5; D gene: NA; clone size: NA; V gene: TRBV11-1; CDR3 protein: CASSSRPGLAMGETQYF; CDR3 DNA: TGTGCCAGCAGCTCACGACCGGGGCTAGCGATGGGCGAGACCCAGTACTTC
J gene: TRBJ1-1; D gene: TRBD1; clone size: NA; V gene: TRBV11-3; CDR3 protein: CASSPLTGVNTEAFF; CDR3 DNA: TGTGCCAGCAGCCCATTGACAGGGGTGAACACTGAAGCTTTCTTT
J gene: TRBJ2-3; D gene: NA; clone size: NA; V gene: TRBV5-1; CDR3 protein: CASSLVDTQYF; CDR3 DNA: TGCGCCAGCAGCTTGGTAGATACGCAGTATTTT
J gene: TRBJ2-1; D gene: NA; clone size: few; V gene: TRBV27; CDR3 protein: CASSLARDQQFF; CDR3 DNA: TGTGCCAGCAGTTTAGCCAGGGATCAGCAGTTCTTC
J gene: TRBJ1-4; D gene: NA; clone size: NA; V gene: TRBV5-6; CDR3 protein: CASSSGPHGNEKLFF; CDR3 DNA: TGTGCCAGCAGCTCGGGTCCCCACGGGAATGAAAAACTGTTTTTT
J gene: TRBJ2-5; D gene: NA; clone size: NA; V gene: TRBV4-2; CDR3 protein: CASSQTTGGRQETQYF; CDR3 DNA: TGTGCCAGCAGCCAAACGACCGGGGGGCGACAAGAGACCCAGTACTTC
J gene: TRBJ1-2; D gene: NA; clone size: NA; V gene: TRBV13; CDR3 protein: CASSLSSGFGYTF; CDR3 DNA: TGTGCCAGCAGCCTAAGTTCGGGGTTTGGCTACACCTTC
J gene: TRBJ1-6; D gene: NA; clone size: NA; V gene: TRBV5-1; CDR3 protein: CASSRAYPNNSPLHF; CDR3 DNA: TGCGCCAGCAGCCGAGCATACCCCAATAATTCACCCCTCCACTTT
J gene: TRBJ1-2; D gene: TRBD1; clone size: NA; V gene: TRBV6-1; CDR3 protein: CASSHGQGGSYGYTF; CDR3 DNA: TGTGCCAGCAGCCATGGACAGGGGGGAAGCTATGGCTACACCTTC
J gene: TRBJ1-1; D gene: TRBD1; clone size: NA; V gene: TRBV2; CDR3 protein: CASSPGQGYTEAFF; CDR3 DNA: TGTGCCAGCAGTCCCGGACAGGGGTACACTGAAGCTTTCTTT
J gene: TRBJ1-6; D gene: TRBD1; clone size: NA; V gene: TRBV28; CDR3 protein: CASSFPGQGTSSYNSPLHF; CDR3 DNA: TGTGCCAGCAGTTTTCCCGGACAGGGAACATCCTCCTATAATTCACCCCTCCACTTT
J gene: TRBJ2-1; D gene: NA; clone size: once; V gene: TRBV11-3; CDR3 protein: CASSLEGQSFGNEQFF; CDR3 DNA: TGTGCCAGCAGCTTAGAGGGACAAAGCTTTGGGAATGAGCAGTTCTTC
J gene: TRBJ2-3; D gene: TRBD2; clone size: NA; V gene: TRBV12-5; CDR3 protein: CASGGGGDTQYF; CDR3 DNA: TGTGCTAGTGGCGGGGGGGGAGATACGCAGTATTTT
J gene: TRBJ2-3; D gene: NA; clone size: NA; V gene: TRBV5-4; CDR3 protein: CASSVDHDTQYF; CDR3 DNA: TGTGCCAGCAGCGTAGATCACGATACGCAGTATTTT
J gene: TRBJ2-3; D gene: NA; clone size: NA; V gene: TRBV7-2; CDR3 protein: CASSFNPTDTQYF; CDR3 DNA: TGTGCCAGCAGCTTTAACCCCACAGATACGCAGTATTTT
J gene: TRBJ1-1; D gene: NA; clone size: NA; V gene: TRBV6-5; CDR3 protein: CASSILQGEAFF; CDR3 DNA: TGTGCCAGCAGTATATTACAGGGAGAAGCTTTCTTT
J gene: TRBJ2-6; D gene: NA; clone size: NA; V gene: TRBV6-5; CDR3 protein: CASSLPGSGANVLTF; CDR3 DNA: TGTGCCAGCAGTCTCCCAGGCTCTGGGGCCAACGTCCTGACTTTC
J gene: TRBJ2-5; D gene: NA; clone size: NA; V gene: TRBV5-1; CDR3 protein: CASSRGAEETQYF; CDR3 DNA: TGCGCCAGCAGCAGGGGGGCAGAAGAGACCCAGTACTTC
J gene: TRBJ2-4; D gene: TRBD2; clone size: NA; V gene: TRBV7-2; CDR3 protein: CASSLEPLAGRYF; CDR3 DNA: TGTGCCAGCAGCTTAGAACCACTAGCGGGTAGATACTTC
J gene: TRBJ2-7; D gene: NA; clone size: NA; V gene: TRBV11-3; CDR3 protein: CASSFRVSYEQYF; CDR3 DNA: TGTGCCAGCAGCTTCAGGGTTTCCTACGAGCAGTACTTC
J gene: TRBJ1-1; D gene: NA; clone size: NA; V gene: TRBV6-5; CDR3 protein: CASSGGGWLDTEAFF; CDR3 DNA: TGTGCCAGCAGTGGTGGGGGGTGGTTGGACACTGAAGCTTTCTTT
J gene: TRBJ2-1; D gene: NA; clone size: NA; V gene: TRBV6-4; CDR3 protein: CASSDRVSGEQFF; CDR3 DNA: TGTGCCAGCAGTGACAGGGTCTCGGGTGAGCAGTTCTTC
J gene: TRBJ2-3; D gene: NA; clone size: NA; V gene: TRBV5-1; CDR3 protein: CASTEGGAHTDTQYF; CDR3 DNA: TGCGCCAGCACCGAGGGCGGGGCCCACACAGATACGCAGTATTTT
J gene: TRBJ1-3; D gene: NA; clone size: NA; V gene: TRBV29-1; CDR3 protein: CSVNGHDGNTIYF; CDR3 DNA: TGCAGCGTGAATGGACATGACGGAAACACCATATATTTT
J gene: TRBJ2-6; D gene: NA; clone size: few; V gene: TRBV6-6; CDR3 protein: CASSYPQDSGANVLTF; CDR3 DNA: TGTGCCAGCAGTTACCCCCAGGATTCTGGGGCCAACGTCCTGACTTTC
J gene: TRBJ2-3; D gene: TRBD2; clone size: few; V gene: TRBV2; CDR3 protein: CASSKLAGGLGDTQYF; CDR3 DNA: TGTGCCAGCAGTAAACTAGCGGGGGGACTCGGAGATACGCAGTATTTT
J gene: TRBJ2-3; D gene: TRBD2; clone size: NA; V gene: TRBV9; CDR3 protein: CASSTGLAGGMLTDTQYF; CDR3 DNA: TGTGCCAGCAGCACTGGACTAGCGGGGGGCATGTTAACAGATACGCAGTATTTT
J gene: TRBJ1-6; D gene: TRBD1; clone size: NA; V gene: TRBV19; CDR3 protein: CASSYTGTVNNSPLHF; CDR3 DNA: TGTGCCAGTAGTTACACCGGGACAGTAAATAATTCACCCCTCCACTTT
J gene: TRBJ2-7; D gene: TRBD2; clone size: NA; V gene: TRBV18; CDR3 protein: CASSSGLAVDYEQYF; CDR3 DNA: TGTGCCAGCTCATCAGGACTAGCGGTTGACTACGAGCAGTACTTC
J gene: TRBJ2-7; D gene: NA; clone size: NA; V gene: TRBV7-9; CDR3 protein: CASSPPGPVKADF; CDR3 DNA: TGTGCCAGCAGCCCCCCCGGGCCCGTAAAGGCAGACTTC
J gene: TRBJ2-3; D gene: TRBD2; clone size: NA; V gene: TRBV9; CDR3 protein: CASSPLAVLTNTQYF; CDR3 DNA: TGTGCCAGCAGCCCTCTAGCGGTCCTCACCAATACGCAGTATTTT
J gene: TRBJ2-7; D gene: NA; clone size: NA; V gene: TRBV10-3; CDR3 protein: CAISGSYEQYF; CDR3 DNA: TGTGCCATCAGTGGCTCCTACGAGCAGTACTTC
J gene: TRBJ2-2; D gene: NA; clone size: NA; V gene: TRBV28; CDR3 protein: CASSWWTGETGELFF; CDR3 DNA: TGTGCCAGCAGTTGGTGGACCGGCGAAACCGGGGAGCTGTTTTTT